This T cell receptor (beta chain) was observed in a study of long-term antiretroviral therapy in people with HIV. For the study at large: Collection of the earliest samples took place about a decade ahead of the 2015 immediate-ART recommendation.

A minimum of one pre-ART and two post-ART PBMC samples existed for each donor. An immunoSEQ assay, version v3.0, was performed at survey level. Sequenced by immunoSEQ multiplex PCR; TCRdb stores in-frame clones only, minus some. The table lists roughly 16,000 clones, 60% to 80% of them singletons, with 10% to 12% in the top ten. Sequenced here: unsorted PBMCs, sampled 2.3 years after starting antiretroviral therapy. The receptor was derived from a woman aged 40 to 50 with HIV.

The CDR3 nucleotides read TGTGCCTCTGAGGGCGGGAGGGGTTCCTACGAGCAGTACTTC. Translating gives CASEGGRGSYEQYF. The rearrangement links TRBV19 to TRBJ2-7, with 9 bases matching TRBD2. Germline V gene sequence: CDR1 LNHDA, CDR2 SQIVND (reference sequence). V gave up 11 bases and J gave up 1 base; unmatched junction bases: 9. This CDR3 comprises 14 residues.